This T cell receptor (beta chain) emerged from a study of PD-1 blockade in mismatch repair-deficient tumors. Only in-frame clones appear in the TCRdb table, and some are missing; sequencing was by immunoSEQ multiplex PCR. Here the sample spans roughly 130,000 clones, about 88% being singletons. Overall study results and limits: Tumor-resident clones, often absent from pretreatment blood, expanded after pembrolizumab and then contracted.

From germline, CDR1 is WNHNN and CDR2 SYGVQD (reference sequence). V gave up 8 bases and J gave up 8 bases, with 25 bases separating them. This CDR3 spans 16 amino acids. The TCR-sequenced patients were a few responders to pembrolizumab. A word on this clone: The antigen remains unidentified.

The chain combines TRBV10-1 with TRBJ2-1; D is possibly TRBD1 (6 bases). The receptor's source is an adult with mismatch repair-deficient cancer. The sequenced sample was peripheral blood, obtained approximately 69 weeks after starting pembrolizumab. The CDR3 sequence is CASAEIPGTSNYEQFF. In DNA, the CDR3 is TGCGCCAGCGCCGAAATACCCGGGACAAGTAACTATGAGCAGTTCTTC.